The T cell receptor (beta chain) under discussion was sequenced for a study of neurological immune-mediated disorders (dated by TCRdb to the late 2010s). Regarding the research as a whole: Among the approximately 35 multiple sclerosis patients, relapsing-remitting MS accounted for approximately 30 and secondary progressive MS accounted for 3. The study compared peripheral blood TCR-beta repertoires of HTLV-I-associated myelopathy (HAM/TSP) patients, multiple sclerosis patients and healthy controls using UMI-based sequencing. Alongside PBMC samples, the set of some 97 TCR-beta libraries contained longitudinal samples, technical triplicates, and paired CD4+ and CD8+ T-cell subsets that had been sorted. Of the approximately 70 subjects in the cohort, approximately 15 were HAM/TSP patients, 34 were multiple sclerosis patients, and about 20 were healthy controls. Findings and caveats that apply to the study as a whole: Expanded clones from different subjects shared no identical CDR3 amino acid sequences, which suggests that TCR-beta repertoires were private in all groups. In phylogenetic analysis, the repertoires of 18 of 34 MS patients grouped into a cluster of related CDR3 sequences, which suggests a possible signature at the repertoire level. TCR clonal expansion was highest in HAM/TSP patients and lowest in MS patients, with MS patients falling below even healthy controls. The MS cluster showed no association with clinical or MRI features, and the authors stated that larger cohorts are needed.

To synthesize cDNA, template-switch 5'RACE was performed with a primer carrying a 10-nucleotide random unique molecular identifier so that each TCR transcript was tagged. Each sequencing run produced over 180 million TCR-beta sequences covering 15-18 subjects. The RNeasy kit was used for extraction of total RNA. TCR-beta VDJ regions were amplified with primers for the TCR constant region and the 5'RACE anchor, using the KAPA Real-time Library Amplification kit. A first PCR added sample indexes and Illumina adaptors, and a second PCR then raised library yield. The roughly 650 bp TCR product was size-selected on a 2% E-gel SizeSelection system after Ampure bead purification. Before pooling, library quality was assessed on a Bioanalyzer, concentration was determined with Qubit, and library quantification was performed with the Kapa Library Quantification kit. Paired-end 2 x 150 bp sequencing of the libraries was performed on an Illumina HiSeq 2500. To increase sequence diversity, about 25-31% phiX was spiked into each library pool. The published analysis was carried out like this. The quality-filtered reads were processed with the UMI-based MiGEC pipeline, whose error correction step removed more than 85% of the raw TCR sequences. IMGT germline references were used for alignment of VDJ genes, and clonotypes were defined by a unique CDR3 amino acid sequence together with V-J genes. Clonal expansion, Shannon diversity and CDR3 relatedness (CalcPairwiseDistances, ClusterSamples) were evaluated with VDJtools, and phylogenetic trees were built with CLCbio workbench. Expanded clones were defined as having at least 8 unique UMIs, based on coefficient-of-variation modelling across technical triplicates. TCRdb reworked the public reads: Q25 trimming with fastp, MiXCR clone assembly, productive beta chains retained. Rows with one shared CDR3 protein collapse into an entry with the most common genes and DNA. TCRdb, not the original authors, processed these V and J calls. The sample contains 40,000 to 50,000 distinct CDR3 sequences, about 2% of them found a single time. The ten largest clones add up to around 2.2% of the sample.

For unsorted PBMC libraries, 2 million PBMCs were used after storage in RNAlater at -80 degrees C until RNA extraction. The multiple sclerosis patients were enrolled in a US clinical protocol that used magnetic resonance imaging to evaluate disease progression. Peripheral blood underwent Ficoll-Hypaque density gradient centrifugation to isolate PBMCs, which were then cryopreserved in liquid nitrogen. This clonotype was recorded at least ten times. No cognate antigen has been identified for it. There are no base qualities to consult, and no much larger clone falls within one base. The sequence was collected from a woman in her forties with multiple sclerosis. Sequenced: PBMCs.

CDR3 reads: CASNYRPTNTGELFF. The nucleotide sequence reads TGCGCCAGCAACTACCGTCCTACGAACACCGGGGAGCTGTTTTTT. This receptor chain uses TRBV5-1 and TRBJ2-2; the D segment cannot be called with confidence. The germline V gene provides CDR1 SGHRS and CDR2 YFSETQ. The CDR3 runs 15 residues from the cysteine to the phenylalanine. The CDR3 DNA has 45 bases and is translated from base 1. V loses 6 bases of germline sequence and J loses 0 bases, and the interval between the two ends is 12 bases.